Each of the 29 T cell receptor beta chains below was sequenced from the same sample in a study of blood T cells in healthy people across ages. It was with a sample-barcoded 5' primer and a J-beta primer mix that a second PCR of roughly 7 to 12 cycles was run. TCRdb re-called the 5' RACE reads with MiXCR, one entry per CDR3 protein. The sample has 1.5 million to 2 million distinct CDR3 sequences, around half seen once. Sequenced: blood. These receptors all come from a woman aged 40-49 years in good health.

This rearrangement joins TRBV28 to TRBJ2-7; 12 bases fit TRBD2. Germline V lookup: CDR1 MDHEN, CDR2 SYDVKM. The CDR3 length is 16 residues. The trim removed 5 bases at V and 6 bases at J, leaving 11 bases unmatched. The CDR3 coding sequence is TGTGCCAGCAGTATACCCTCCCTAGCGGGGGGGCCCGAGCAGTACTTC. Translation gives CASSIPSLAGGPEQYF.

The J gene is TRBJ1-1, the V gene TRBV29-1, with 8 bases lining up with TRBD1. The V gene end was trimmed by 6 bases and the J gene end by 4 bases; junction bases not matched to a gene: 4. The CDR3 sequence is 12 residues long. CDR1 and CDR2 from the germline V gene are SQVTM and ANQGSEA. CDR3 amino acids: CSVRTGSTEAFF. CDR3 sequence (DNA): TGCAGCGTCCGGACAGGGAGCACTGAAGCTTTCTTT.

This clonotype was observed a single time. The chain uses TRBV27 and TRBJ1-4; D gene ambiguous. Germline V gene lookup returns CDR1 MNHEY and CDR2 SMNVEV (reference sequence). V was pared by 3 bases and J by 8 bases, with 22 bases between. The CDR3 is made up of 17 amino acids. The CDR3 nucleotides read TGTGCCAGCAGTTTCTTATTTTCCCACGGGATAAAGGAAAAACTGTTTTTT. Protein: CASSFLFSHGIKEKLFF.

The V gene is TRBV28, the J gene TRBJ2-3; D is unclear. Germline-derived CDR1 and CDR2 are MDHEN and SYDVKM. CDR3 length: 12 residues. Trimming stripped 7 bases from V and 7 bases from J, with 12 bases between. This CDR3 is CASTPGRYTQYF. DNA for the CDR3: TGTGCCAGCACCCCCGGCCGGTATACGCAGTATTTT.

The CDR3 DNA is TGCAGTGCTAGAGGCCGGGACCGAGTCTACGAGCAGTACTTC. This codes for CSARGRDRVYEQYF. The V gene is TRBV20-1, the J gene TRBJ2-7; D tentatively fits TRBD1 or TRBD2 (5 bases each). V lost 1 base to trimming and J lost 3 bases, with 13 bases between them. This CDR3 spans 14 amino acids. Germline CDR1 is DFQATT and CDR2 is SNEGSKA (reference sequence).

V and J are TRBV2 and TRBJ2-1, with D unclear. V was trimmed by 1 base and J by 6 bases, leaving 10 bases between them. The CDR3 consists of 14 residues. CDR1 is SNHLY and CDR2 is FYNNEI in the germline V gene. The CDR3: CASSEGMGSNEQFF. The CDR3 nucleotides read TGTGCCAGCAGTGAAGGGATGGGCTCCAATGAGCAGTTCTTC.

The chain couples TRBV15 to TRBJ2-3; possible D gene TRBD2, 5 bases. CDR1 and CDR2 (germline): LNHNV, YYDKDF (reference sequence). V lost 5 bases to trimming and J lost 5 bases, with 14 bases between them. This CDR3 has 14 amino acids. This CDR3 is CATSLTRAGDTQYF. Written as DNA, the CDR3 is TGTGCCACCAGCCTTACCCGGGCGGGAGATACGCAGTATTTT.

This chain joins TRBV12-3 or TRBV12-4 and TRBJ1-2; the D is unclear. Trimming stripped 5 bases from V and 4 bases from J, with 17 bases between. This CDR3 spans 15 amino acids. The chain's CDR3 is CASSPPGRTVYGYTF. For the CDR3, the DNA is TGTGCCAGCAGTCCCCCTGGAAGAACTGTCTATGGCTACACCTTC.

This clonotype has only a few counts. The chain uses TRBV7-2 and TRBJ2-5; 13 bases are a match to TRBD2. J was trimmed by 4 bases and V by 7 bases; bases with no gene match: 9. Germline V lookup: CDR1 SGHTA, CDR2 FQGNSA. This CDR3 contains 16 residues. The CDR3 bases are TGTGCCAGCAACTTTCCGGGACTAGCGGGGTCAGAGACCCAGTACTTC. Translation: CASNFPGLAGSETQYF.

The chain is built from TRBV7-2 and TRBJ2-7; TRBD1 matches at 7 bases. The CDR3 runs to 14 residues. Per the germline V gene, CDR1 is SGHTA and CDR2 is FQGNSA. J lost 5 bases, V lost 3 bases, and 7 bases had no gene match. CDR3 in DNA: TGTGCCAGCAGCTTTAACAGGGGAGTAAACGAGCAGTACTTC. It is translated as CASSFNRGVNEQYF.

This clonotype turned up a few times. This chain connects TRBV10-3 to TRBJ2-1, with 7 bases matching TRBD2. V was clipped by 0 bases and J by 2 bases; unmatched bases: 1. Per the germline V gene, CDR1 is ENHRY and CDR2 is SYGVKD. The CDR3 extends over 15 amino acids. This CDR3 is CAISESAGAYNEQFF. In nucleotides, the CDR3 is TGTGCCATCAGTGAGTCGGCGGGGGCCTACAATGAGCAGTTCTTC.

The V gene is TRBV7-2, the J gene TRBJ2-3; unclear D gene. This CDR3 has 15 residues. The germline V and J ends were trimmed by 2 bases and 2 bases, with 11 bases remaining between them. Germline loops: CDR1 SGHTA, CDR2 FQGNSA. The DNA for the CDR3 is TGTGCCAGCAGCTTATATCCTGGGGACACAGATACGCAGTATTTT. Its protein is CASSLYPGDTDTQYF. The full variable domain, its missing parts supplied by reference TRBV7-2 and TRBJ2-3, is GAGVSQSPSNKVTEKGKDVELRCDPISGHTALYWYRQSLGQGLEFLIYFQGNSAPDKSGLPSDRFSAERTGGSVSTLTIQRTQQEDSAVYLCASSLYPGDTDTQYFGPGTRLTVL.

In its sample, this clonotype was seen a few times. The J gene is TRBJ2-1, the V gene TRBV7-2; either TRBD1 or TRBD2 may supply D (5 bases each). The V end lost 2 bases, the J end lost 7 bases, and 12 bases lay between the germline ends. The CDR3 runs to 14 residues. Per germline, CDR1 SGHTA and CDR2 FQGNSA. The CDR3 is CASSLSGQGNEQFF. In DNA form, the CDR3 reads TGTGCCAGCAGCTTATCGGGGCAGGGAAATGAGCAGTTCTTC.

This chain links TRBV20-1 with TRBJ2-5, with D uncertain. CDR3 size: 12 residues. Trimming took off 2 bases at V and 5 bases at J, with 9 bases between the two ends. Looked up from germline, CDR1 is DFQATT and CDR2 is SNEGSKA (reference sequence). For the CDR3, the DNA is TGCAGTGCTAGACCCTATGGGGAGACCCAGTACTTC. Translating gives CSARPYGETQYF.

The gene calls are TRBV11-1 and TRBJ2-5; D gene ambiguous. This CDR3 is built from 15 residues. The germline gives CDR1 SGHAT, CDR2 FQDESV (reference sequence). V lost 0 bases and J 5 bases, leaving 13 bases between the germline ends. The CDR3 nucleotides read TGTGCCAGCAGCTTAGCCAGGAACTTAGGGGAGACCCAGTACTTC. Amino acids: CASSLARNLGETQYF.

The genes are TRBV27 and TRBJ2-7; D unresolved. CDR1 MNHEY and CDR2 SMNVEV come from the germline V gene (reference sequence). This CDR3 is built from 14 residues. The V end lost 6 bases, the J end lost 1 base, and 13 bases lay between the germline ends. CDR3 sequence: CASSPSYRSYEQYF. Written as DNA, the CDR3 is TGTGCCAGCAGCCCTTCCTACAGATCCTACGAGCAGTACTTC.

The chain combines TRBV6-6 with TRBJ2-4; D unclear. Trimming shortened V by 5 bases and J by 7 bases, and 12 bases separated the two germline ends. Per the germline V gene, CDR1 is MNHNY and CDR2 is SVGAGI (reference sequence). The CDR3 contains 13 residues. CDR3 DNA sequence: TGTGCCAGCAGTGCACAAGTGGGGAACATTCAGTACTTC. Protein product: CASSAQVGNIQYF.

This clonotype was detected once. V usage is TRBV4-3 and J usage is TRBJ2-7; D is tentatively TRBD1 or TRBD2 (5 bases each). The CDR3 covers 16 residues. The V end was cut by 4 bases, the J end by 0 bases, with 16 bases between. Germline CDR1 is LGHNA and CDR2 is YSLEER. The CDR3 region has the DNA TGCGCCAGCAGCCGAGATATAGGGACGGTCTCCTACGAGCAGTACTTC. This codes for CASSRDIGTVSYEQYF.

The gene calls are TRBV20-1 and TRBJ1-2; 8 bases align to TRBD1. CDR1 is DFQATT, CDR2 SNEGSKA, per germline (reference sequence). Trimming took 5 bases from V and 8 from J; bases not matched to a gene: 13. This CDR3 contains 14 residues. This chain's CDR3 is CSASKNQGAGGYTF. The CDR3 region has the DNA TGCAGTGCTTCCAAAAACCAGGGGGCGGGAGGCTACACCTTC.

This clonotype has just a few counts. This chain joins TRBV29-1 and TRBJ2-1; 8 bases line up with TRBD2. The CDR3 sequence is 13 residues long. Germline CDR1 is SQVTM and CDR2 is ANQGSEA. V shed 5 bases, J shed 5 bases, and the junction held 5 bases outside the gene matches. The CDR3 DNA reads as TGCAGCGTTCTAGCGGGCATTAACAATGAGCAGTTCTTC. Encoded protein: CSVLAGINNEQFF.

This clonotype was detected only once. The gene calls are TRBV6-2 or TRBV6-3 and TRBJ1-4; D is undetermined. V was trimmed by 6 bases and J by 0 bases, leaving 11 bases between them. Germline assignment: CDR1 MNHEY and CDR2 SVGEGT. This CDR3 spans 15 amino acids. CDR3 residues: CASSGGRTTNEKLFF. The CDR3 coding sequence is TGTGCCAGCAGCGGAGGCAGAACAACTAATGAAAAACTGTTTTTT.

The chain couples TRBV20-1 to TRBJ2-3; 8 bases match TRBD2. There are 15 residues in the CDR3. V was clipped by 3 bases and J by 4 bases; unmatched bases: 9. The germline V gene has CDR1 DFQATT and CDR2 SNEGSKA (reference sequence). CDR3 sequence reads: CSASLPGLVADTQYF. The CDR3 DNA reads as TGCAGTGCTAGTCTCCCGGGACTAGTGGCAGATACGCAGTATTTT.

This clonotype was detected once. The CDR3 DNA follows: TGTGCCAGCAGCCCCCTGCCCGTGCCCCAATCGACCCTGCATTTT. This sequence encodes CASSPLPVPQSTLHF. V usage is TRBV12-3 or TRBV12-4 and J usage is TRBJ1-5; the D is unclear. CDR3 length: 15 residues. V shed 6 bases and J shed 15 bases, with 27 bases lying between them.

The V call is TRBV12-3 or TRBV12-4, the J call TRBJ2-3, with TRBD2 matching over 8 bases. The CDR3 covers 12 residues. V dropped 7 bases and J dropped 7; count of bases not matched to a gene: 4. CDR3 region: CASNLSGNTQYF. The DNA of the CDR3 is TGTGCCAGCAACCTTAGCGGGAATACGCAGTATTTT.

The chain uses TRBV29-1 and TRBJ2-7, with D hard to call. Trimming took off 4 bases at V and 6 bases at J, with 10 bases between the two ends. Germline V gene data show CDR1 as SQVTM and CDR2 as ANQGSEA. The CDR3 has 11 residues. CDR3 sequence: CSVASGVEQYF. In DNA, the CDR3 is TGCAGCGTTGCCTCTGGGGTCGAGCAGTACTTC.

The chain combines TRBV18 with TRBJ2-5, with D possibly TRBD1 on 5 matching bases. This CDR3 comprises 16 residues. Between the trimmed V and J ends, which lost 0 bases and 1 base, there was a span of 12 bases. CDR1 is KGHSH and CDR2 is LQKENI in the germline V gene. CDR3 sequence: CASSPPRRGFQETQYF. The DNA of the CDR3 is TGTGCCAGCTCACCACCCCGAAGGGGATTCCAAGAGACCCAGTACTTC.

The chain combines TRBV29-1 with TRBJ2-1, with D possibly being TRBD2 (5 bases). The length of the CDR3 is 15 residues. The V end was cut by 3 bases, the J end by 0 bases, with 12 bases between. Germline V gene lookup returns CDR1 SQVTM and CDR2 ANQGSEA. For the CDR3, the DNA is TGCAGCGTTGATCAGAGCGGAAGCTCCTACAATGAGCAGTTCTTC. Its protein product is CSVDQSGSSYNEQFF.

The J gene is TRBJ1-2, the V gene TRBV5-6; TRBD1 aligns across 8 bases. The junction had 5 bases not matched to a gene; V was cut back by 6 bases and J by 4 bases. The CDR3 runs to 13 residues. Germline-derived CDR1 and CDR2 are SGHDT and YYEEEE. The CDR3 DNA follows: TGTGCCAGCATCTCCGACAGGGGCTATGGCTACACCTTC. It is translated as CASISDRGYGYTF.

The chain has TRBV20-1 and TRBJ2-1; 9 bases agree with TRBD1. Germline V gives CDR1 DFQATT, CDR2 SNEGSKA (reference sequence). The CDR3 has 15 residues. V lost 1 base and J lost 5; bases outside the gene matches: 6. The CDR3 region has the DNA TGCAGTGCTAGAGGTGGGACAGGGCGGGACAATGAGCAGTTCTTC. Its protein product is CSARGGTGRDNEQFF.